This TCR beta chain is from a study of OX40 agonist ivuxolimab in advanced cancers. On the study more broadly: Dose-escalation patients suffered from hepatocellular carcinoma, melanoma, renal cell or head and neck cancer. Enrollees could have had prior anti-PD-1, anti-PD-L1 or anti-CTLA-4 therapy, which more than 30% had received.

TCRdb's table, derived via immunoSEQ multiplex PCR, lists solely in-frame clones and lacks some. The sample has 90,000 to 100,000 clones; nearly 90% are singletons. Study results and caveats: At doses 0.1 to 3.0 mg/kg, CD4+ and CD8+ clones expanded.

The germline CDR1 and CDR2 sequences are MNHNS and SASEGT. The germline V and J ends were trimmed by 3 bases and 0 bases, with 9 bases remaining between them. CDR3 length: 16 residues. This clone was seen once. Its specificity is not known. The rearrangement links TRBV6-1 to TRBJ2-6, with D perhaps TRBD1 or TRBD2 (5 bases each). The sample was CD4+ or CD8+ T cells sorted from blood, taken in a trial of the OX40 agonist ivuxolimab. The clonotype originates from an adult with an advanced solid tumor such as melanoma, head and neck, liver or kidney cancer. The CDR3 is CASSDRGDSGANVLTF. The DNA for the CDR3 is TGTGCCAGCAGTGATAGAGGGGACTCTGGGGCCAACGTCCTGACTTTC.